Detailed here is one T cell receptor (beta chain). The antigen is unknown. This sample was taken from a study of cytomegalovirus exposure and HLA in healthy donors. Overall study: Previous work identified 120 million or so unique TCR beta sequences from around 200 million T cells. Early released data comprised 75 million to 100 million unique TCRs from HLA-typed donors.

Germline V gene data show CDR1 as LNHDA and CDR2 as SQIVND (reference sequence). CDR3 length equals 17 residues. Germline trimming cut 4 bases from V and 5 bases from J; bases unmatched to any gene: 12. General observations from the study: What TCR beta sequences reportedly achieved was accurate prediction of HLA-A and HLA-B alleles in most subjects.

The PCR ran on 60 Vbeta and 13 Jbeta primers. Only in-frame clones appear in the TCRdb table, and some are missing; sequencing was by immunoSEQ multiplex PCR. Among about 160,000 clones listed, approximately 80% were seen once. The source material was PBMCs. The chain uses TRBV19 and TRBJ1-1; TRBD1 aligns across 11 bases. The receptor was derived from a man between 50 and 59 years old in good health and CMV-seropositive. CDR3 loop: CASSTMPGQGAGTEAFF. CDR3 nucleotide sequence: TGTGCCAGTAGTACGATGCCTGGACAGGGGGCTGGAACTGAAGCTTTCTTT.